A single sample gave rise to the 24 T cell receptor beta chains below, sequenced in a study of blood T cell repertoires in COVID-19. Some clones are missing from TCRdb's copy, which holds only in-frame ones; the method was immunoSEQ multiplex PCR. The sample has 120,000 or so clones; approximately 88% are singletons. Sequencing was carried out using peripheral blood. The receptors were sampled from a man aged 50-59 years with acute or convalescent COVID-19.

The chain joins TRBV7-9 to TRBJ2-1, with TRBD2 identical over 8 bases. The CDR3 has 14 residues. J lost 4 bases, V lost 3 bases, and 2 bases had no gene match. Per germline, CDR1 SEHNR and CDR2 FQNEAQ (reference sequence). CDR3 loop: CASSFGLAYNEQFF. The CDR3 nucleotides read TGTGCCAGCAGCTTCGGACTAGCTTACAATGAGCAGTTCTTC.

In DNA form, the CDR3 reads TGTGCCAGTAGTTTCGGACTGGTGAACACCGGGGAGCTGTTTTTT. It is translated as CASSFGLVNTGELFF. This chain uses TRBV19 with TRBJ2-2, with a weak D call TRBD2 (5 bases). The CDR3 loop spans 15 amino acids. The germline V and J ends were trimmed by 5 bases and 1 base, with 11 bases remaining between them. The germline CDR1 and CDR2 sequences are LNHDA and SQIVND (reference sequence).

The chain links TRBV6-5 to TRBJ1-2, with 9 bases identical to TRBD1. V trimming: 4 bases; J trimming: 6 bases; junction bases outside the gene matches: 6. The germline V gene has CDR1 MNHEY and CDR2 SVGAGI. The CDR3 extends over 14 amino acids. The CDR3 DNA reads TGTGCCAGCAGTTTGCCGGGACAGGGAAATGGCTACACCTTC. Translating it yields CASSLPGQGNGYTF.

This clone was counted a few times. The V gene is TRBV12-3 or TRBV12-4, the J gene TRBJ1-2; D unclear. V shed 2 bases and J shed 0 bases, with 4 bases lying between them. The CDR3 spans 13 residues. The CDR3 region has the DNA TGTGCCAGCAGTTTACAGTCTAACTATGGCTACACCTTC. Its translation: CASSLQSNYGYTF.

The gene calls are TRBV7-2 and TRBJ2-2, with 7 nucleotides matching TRBD1. The CDR3 covers 14 residues. Germline CDR1 and CDR2: SGHTA and FQGNSA. Trimming cost V 8 bases and J 4 bases; bases outside gene matches: 7. As DNA, the CDR3 is TGTGCCAGCGCGACCGGGACAGTCACCGGGGAGCTGTTTTTT. Translated, it gives CASATGTVTGELFF.

The rearrangement links TRBV7-9 to TRBJ2-5, with D possibly TRBD2 on 6 matching bases. CDR1 and CDR2 (germline): SEHNR, FQNEAQ (reference sequence). V gave up 3 bases and J gave up 6 bases, with 17 bases separating them. This CDR3 contains 15 residues. The CDR3 here is CASSFGGGSGKTQYF. CDR3 in DNA: TGTGCCAGCAGCTTCGGTGGGGGGTCCGGCAAGACCCAGTACTTC.

V usage is TRBV11-2 and J usage is TRBJ2-5, with 9 bases fitting TRBD2. The V gene end was trimmed by 5 bases and the J gene end by 4 bases; junction bases not matched to a gene: 11. From germline, CDR1 is SGHAT and CDR2 FQNNGV. There are 16 residues in the CDR3. The CDR3 region is CASSQSGLAGSETQYF. In DNA, the CDR3 is TGTGCCAGCAGCCAGAGCGGGCTAGCGGGATCAGAGACCCAGTACTTC.

The V and J genes are TRBV27 and TRBJ2-2; D uncertain. The germline V gene has CDR1 MNHEY and CDR2 SMNVEV (reference sequence). Trimming removed 2 bases at V and 4 bases at J, with 8 bases between. The CDR3 consists of 14 residues. CDR3 loop: CASSLSLSTGELFF. The DNA for the CDR3 is TGTGCCAGCAGTTTAAGTTTGAGCACCGGGGAGCTGTTTTTT.

J is TRBJ1-3 and V is TRBV18; the D is unclear. V was trimmed by 4 bases and J by 1 base, leaving 11 bases between them. CDR1 KGHSH and CDR2 LQKENI come from the germline V gene. This CDR3 region has 15 residues. DNA for the CDR3: TGTGCCAGCTCACGGAGTACGGGGTCTGGAAACACCATATATTTT. Translated, it gives CASSRSTGSGNTIYF.

J is TRBJ1-1 and V is TRBV19; D unresolved. V was pared by 3 bases and J by 0 bases, with 2 bases between. This CDR3 spans 12 amino acids. Germline V gene lookup returns CDR1 LNHDA and CDR2 SQIVND (reference sequence). The CDR3 loop is CASSIVNTEAFF. CDR3 coding DNA: TGTGCCAGTAGTATCGTGAACACTGAAGCTTTCTTT.

The chain employs TRBV2 and TRBJ2-3, with 7 bases lining up with TRBD2. The germline CDR1 and CDR2 sequences are SNHLY and FYNNEI. V gave up 8 bases and J gave up 0 bases; unmatched junction bases: 5. The CDR3 spans 14 residues. CDR3 sequence: CASGAGPSTDTQYF. CDR3 coding DNA: TGTGCCAGCGGAGCGGGGCCTAGCACAGATACGCAGTATTTT.

The J gene is TRBJ1-5, the V gene TRBV15; possible D gene TRBD1, 5 bases. The ends were cut back, 0 bases at V and 0 bases at J, with 18 bases in the middle. The CDR3 is made up of 19 amino acids. Germline V gives CDR1 LNHNV, CDR2 YYDKDF (reference sequence). The CDR3: CATSRDRGKVSGSNQPQHF. CDR3 DNA: TGTGCCACCAGCAGAGATCGGGGGAAGGTCTCGGGTAGCAATCAGCCCCAGCATTTT.

The chain joins TRBV2 to TRBJ2-2, with D possibly TRBD1 on 5 matching bases. The CDR3 consists of 14 residues. Trimming removed 4 bases at V and 2 bases at J, with 8 bases between. CDR1 is SNHLY and CDR2 is FYNNEI in the germline V gene. CDR3 bases: TGTGCCAGCAGTGGGGGCCGAAACACCGGGGAGCTGTTTTTT. The encoded protein is CASSGGRNTGELFF.

The chain employs TRBV5-1 and TRBJ2-1, with TRBD2 identical over 12 bases. CDR1 and CDR2 from the germline V gene are SGHRS and YFSETQ. This CDR3 spans 18 amino acids. V was pared by 2 bases and J by 9 bases, with 15 bases of the junction left unmatched. CDR3 sequence (DNA): TGCGCCAGCAGCTTCCTGCCTCCGACTAGCGGGAGCGTCGGTGAGCAGTTCTTC. The encoded protein is CASSFLPPTSGSVGEQFF.

This clone was counted a few times. This chain links TRBV5-1 with TRBJ2-3, with 8 positions matching TRBD2. Trimming at V came to 2 bases and at J to 7 bases, leaving 9 bases not matched to a gene. The CDR3 has 15 residues. CDR1 and CDR2 from the germline V gene are SGHRS and YFSETQ. The CDR3 loop reads CASSFAGTSHYTQYF. For the CDR3, the DNA is TGCGCCAGCAGCTTCGCCGGGACTAGTCACTATACGCAGTATTTT.

As to this clone: An end of the junction does not agree with germline; a read error may underlie this. The V and J genes are TRBV3-1 (or the pseudogene TRBV3-2) and TRBJ2-1; no clear D. The CDR3 loop spans 16 amino acids. Germline CDR1 LGHDT, CDR2 YNNKEL (reference sequence). The CDR3 here is CANSQVRPSSYNEQFF. In DNA, the CDR3 is TGTGCCAACAGCCAAGTACGTCCGAGCTCCTACAATGAGCAGTTCTTC.

This clone was seen a handful of times. The chain has TRBV6-6 and TRBJ1-2; no reliable D call. Germline V gives CDR1 MNHNY, CDR2 SVGAGI (reference sequence). The CDR3 consists of 11 residues. Between the trimmed V and J ends, which lost 3 bases and 9 bases, there was a span of 8 bases. The CDR3, as DNA: TGTGCCAGCAGTTATGGAGGAAGCTACACCTTC. Amino acids: CASSYGGSYTF.

The CDR3 DNA sequence: TGTGCCAGCAGACCGGGACAGGGCCTAGCGGCCCGTAATATCGATACGCAGTATTTT. Residues: CASRPGQGLAARNIDTQYF. V usage is TRBV27 and J usage is TRBJ2-3; 9 nucleotides align to TRBD1. Germline CDR1 and CDR2: MNHEY and SMNVEV (reference sequence). This CDR3 spans 19 amino acids. Trimming at V came to 6 bases and at J to 6 bases, leaving 22 bases not matched to a gene.

This sequence joins TRBV28 and TRBJ1-1, with 7 bases that match TRBD1. CDR1 is MDHEN and CDR2 is SYDVKM in the germline V gene. J gave up 4 bases and V 9 bases, and 11 bases lay outside the gene matches. The CDR3 has 14 residues. The CDR3 DNA reads as TGTGCCAGTCCCTATGACAGGGTGAGCACTGAAGCTTTCTTT. Translation: CASPYDRVSTEAFF. The variable domain in full, with the rest retrieved from reference TRBV28 and TRBJ1-1, is DVKVTQSSRYLVKRTGEKVFLECVQDMDHENMFWYRQDPGLGLRLIYFSYDVKMKEKGDIPEGYSVSREKKERFSLILESASTNQTSMYLCASPYDRVSTEAFFGQGTRLTVV.

This clone was counted once. The chain uses TRBV19 and TRBJ2-7, with 7 bases lining up with TRBD1. Germline V gene lookup returns CDR1 LNHDA and CDR2 SQIVND (reference sequence). The junction had 4 bases not matched to a gene; V was cut back by 3 bases and J by 5 bases. The CDR3 loop spans 13 amino acids. CDR3 in DNA: TGTGCCAGTAGTATGAGGGGGCTGGACGAGCAGTACTTC. Translated: CASSMRGLDEQYF. The entire variable domain, with the rest obtained from reference TRBV19 and TRBJ2-7, is as follows: DGGITQSPKYLFRKEGQNVTLSCEQNLNHDAMYWYRQDPGQGLRLIYYSQIVNDFQKGDIAEGYSVSREKKESFPLTVTSAQKNPTAFYLCASSMRGLDEQYFGPGTRLTVT.

With respect to this clone: The same CDR3 arises from other DNA sequences in this sample as well. This chain connects TRBV3-1 (or the pseudogene TRBV3-2) to TRBJ1-6, with 7 positions matching TRBD1. Trimming removed 3 bases from V and 6 bases from J; junction bases left unmatched: 2. The germline V gene encodes CDR1 LGHDT and CDR2 YNNKEL (reference sequence). The CDR3 is 14 amino acids. CDR3 in amino acids: CASSQGTANSPLHF. For the CDR3, the DNA is TGTGCCAGCAGCCAGGGGACAGCTAATTCACCCCTCCACTTT.

The genes are TRBV11-3 and TRBJ2-3; 10 bases match TRBD2. J lost 3 bases, V lost 5 bases, and 11 bases had no gene match. This CDR3 region has 17 residues. CDR1 SGHNT and CDR2 YENEEA come from the germline V gene. For the CDR3, the DNA is TGTGCCAGCAGCGTGACTAGCGGGCCTTTCCCGACAGATACGCAGTATTTT. Residues: CASSVTSGPFPTDTQYF.

The J gene is TRBJ2-2, the V gene TRBV19; 9 bases align to TRBD2. V was clipped by 9 bases and J by 7 bases; unmatched bases: 18. The V gene's germline CDR1 is LNHDA and CDR2 SQIVND (reference sequence). The CDR3 length is 17 residues. The CDR3 coding sequence is TGTGCCAGCGCGCCGCGGTTAGCGGGAGTGGCGGTCGGGGAGCTGTTTTTT. Translating gives CASAPRLAGVAVGELFF.

The chain joins TRBV19 to TRBJ1-4; TRBD1 matches at 10 bases. Looked up from germline, CDR1 is LNHDA and CDR2 is SQIVND (reference sequence). The V segment lost 5 bases and the J segment 7 bases; nucleotides outside the gene matches: 7. This CDR3 has 15 amino acids. CDR3 sequence (DNA): TGTGCCAGTAGTTCCCGGACAGGGGGAGGTGAAAAACTGTTTTTT. Its translation: CASSSRTGGGEKLFF.